These 26 T cell receptor beta chains share one sample of origin, sequenced in a study of intratumoral heterogeneity in liver cancer. The repertoire was sequenced with immunoSEQ multiplex PCR; TCRdb's copy has only in-frame clones and lacks some. The sample gives roughly 6,000 clones, around 72% of which show up once; 22% is in the top ten. The material sequenced was tumor-adjacent normal tissue, taken before any cancer treatment. The receptors were sampled from a man aged 65 to 79 with hepatocellular carcinoma.

The rearrangement joins TRBV6-2 or TRBV6-3 to TRBJ1-2, with D possibly TRBD1 on 5 matching bases. Germline CDR1 reads MNHEY; CDR2 reads SVGEGT. Trimming took 0 bases from V and 7 from J, leaving 15 bases between them. CDR3 length equals 15 residues. The CDR3 reads CASSYSRLLRGGYTF. CDR3 DNA sequence: TGTGCCAGCAGTTACTCGAGGCTTTTGAGGGGTGGCTACACCTTC.

The V call is TRBV7-2, the J call TRBJ1-4, with D possibly TRBD1 on 5 matching bases. With 1 base removed from V and 0 bases from J, the gap between germline ends came to 9 bases. The CDR3 covers 16 residues. Germline assignment: CDR1 SGHTA and CDR2 FQGNSA. CDR3 loop: CASSLVREATNEKLFF. The CDR3 region has the DNA TGTGCCAGCAGCTTAGTCAGGGAGGCAACTAATGAAAAACTGTTTTTT. Filled out from reference TRBV7-2 and TRBJ1-4, the complete variable domain reads GAGVSQSPSNKVTEKGKDVELRCDPISGHTALYWYRQSLGQGLEFLIYFQGNSAPDKSGLPSDRFSAERTGGSVSTLTIQRTQQEDSAVYLCASSLVREATNEKLFFGSGTQLSVL.

V and J are TRBV27 and TRBJ2-5; weak D call: TRBD2 (7 bases). CDR1 and CDR2 (germline): MNHEY, SMNVEV (reference sequence). The V gene lost 2 bases and the J gene lost 5 bases, with 18 bases spanning the gap. This CDR3 is 16 amino acids long. The CDR3 bases are TGTGCCAGCAGTTTAGGGGGGGACAAACACGGCGAGACCCAGTACTTC. Its translation is CASSLGGDKHGETQYF.

This clone was seen a handful of times. The chain links TRBV2 to TRBJ2-7; 9 bases match TRBD1. The junction had 2 bases not matched to a gene; V was cut back by 5 bases and J by 6 bases. The CDR3 loop spans 12 amino acids. The germline V gene encodes CDR1 SNHLY and CDR2 FYNNEI. The CDR3: CASSPGQGEQYV. DNA of the CDR3: TGTGCCAGCAGTCCGGGACAGGGCGAGCAGTACGTC.

The chain joins TRBV6-5 to TRBJ1-5; a weak D match, TRBD1 (6 bases). This CDR3 comprises 14 residues. Germline CDR1 reads MNHEY; CDR2 reads SVGAGI. The V and J ends lost 8 bases and 0 bases respectively, with 11 bases between them. Here the CDR3 reads CASRQASSNQPQHF. In nucleotides, the CDR3 is TGTGCCAGCCGACAGGCGTCTAGCAATCAGCCCCAGCATTTT.

This clone is termed medium-sized (0.01 to 0.1%). V usage is TRBV7-2 and J usage is TRBJ1-5; 8 nucleotides align to TRBD1. J lost 2 bases, V lost 5 bases, and 8 bases had no gene match. The germline CDR1 and CDR2 sequences are SGHTA and FQGNSA. CDR3 size: 16 residues. The CDR3 sequence is CASSLIQGAGNQPQHF. CDR3 DNA: TGTGCCAGCAGCCTAATTCAGGGGGCGGGCAATCAGCCCCAGCATTTT.

This clone came up a few times. The chain is built from TRBV6-1 and TRBJ1-1; 10 nucleotides align to TRBD1. Germline V gene sequence: CDR1 MNHNS, CDR2 SASEGT. The CDR3 length is 16 residues. V shed 0 bases and J 6 bases; nucleotides not matched to a gene: 7. The CDR3 is CASSEAPGQGSAEAFF. For the CDR3, the DNA is TGTGCCAGCAGTGAAGCCCCGGGACAGGGGAGCGCTGAAGCTTTCTTT.

This clone was observed a few times. The genes are TRBV25-1 and TRBJ2-3; D is unresolved. The germline CDR1 and CDR2 sequences are MGHDK and SYGVNS. CDR3 length equals 11 residues. V was trimmed by 2 bases and J by 8 bases, leaving 5 bases between them. The CDR3 region has the DNA TGTGCCAGCAGTGAAGTGGGTACGCAGTATTTT. Translation: CASSEVGTQYF.

V usage is TRBV27 and J usage is TRBJ2-1, with 12 bases lining up with TRBD1. CDR3 length: 14 residues. V dropped 2 bases and J dropped 10; count of bases not matched to a gene: 3. Germline lookup yields CDR1 MNHEY and CDR2 SMNVEV (reference sequence). The CDR3 spells CASSLGTGGAEQFF. Here the CDR3 DNA reads TGTGCCAGCAGTTTAGGGACAGGGGGCGCGGAGCAGTTCTTC.

This chain links TRBV19 with TRBJ1-6; the match to TRBD1 covers 8 bases. With V trimmed by 4 bases and J by 10 bases, 12 bases remained unmatched. Germline V gene sequence: CDR1 LNHDA, CDR2 SQIVND (reference sequence). The length of the CDR3 is 16 residues. CDR3 sequence reads: CASSRPSTGGWSPLHF. CDR3 coding DNA: TGTGCCAGTAGTAGACCCTCCACAGGGGGTTGGTCACCCCTCCACTTT.

The gene calls are TRBV5-1 and TRBJ1-6; D may be TRBD1 (5 bases). V lost 0 bases, J lost 6 bases, and 13 bases lay in between. The CDR3 contains 16 residues. Germline CDR1 and CDR2: SGHRS and YFSETQ. CDR3 in amino acids: CASSLAGADFNSPLHF. The CDR3 DNA follows: TGCGCCAGCAGCTTGGCTGGGGCAGATTTTAATTCACCCCTCCACTTT.

This clone came up a few times. The chain links TRBV27 to TRBJ2-7; 9 bases map to TRBD1. CDR3 length: 16 residues. With 8 bases clipped from V and 2 bases from J, the junction kept 13 bases outside the gene matches. The germline gives CDR1 MNHEY, CDR2 SMNVEV (reference sequence). Here the CDR3 DNA reads TGTGCCAGCCAACCCGGGACAGGGCCTCATACCTACGAGCAGTACTTC. Amino acids: CASQPGTGPHTYEQYF.

This chain connects TRBV5-8 to TRBJ2-7; tentatively, D is TRBD1 or TRBD2 (6 bases each). Germline CDR1 reads SGHTS; CDR2 reads YDEGEE. Trimming shortened V by 4 bases and J by 2 bases, and 19 bases separated the two germline ends. CDR3 length: 16 amino acids. CDR3 coding DNA: TGTGCCAGCAGCCCGGAGGGGGTGGTTTCGACCTACGAGCAGTACTTC. Its translation: CASSPEGVVSTYEQYF.

This clone was seen once. The rearrangement joins TRBV12-3 or TRBV12-4 to TRBJ1-5; D call uncertain. This CDR3 contains 12 residues. Trimming cost V 3 bases and J 4 bases, with 4 bases left between them. CDR3 in DNA: TGTGCCAGCAGTTTGGGAAATCAGCCCCAGCATTTT. Translating it yields CASSLGNQPQHF.

This clone was found a few times. The chain links TRBV19 to TRBJ2-7; 12 nucleotides line up with TRBD1. CDR1 is LNHDA, CDR2 SQIVND, per germline (reference sequence). The CDR3 has 15 amino acids. J lost 3 bases, V lost 5 bases, and 5 bases had no gene match. In DNA form, the CDR3 reads TGTGCCAGTAGTCCCGGGACAGGGGGCTTCTACGAGCAGTACTTC. Translated: CASSPGTGGFYEQYF.

Only a few counts were recorded for this clone. The chain links TRBV7-9 to TRBJ1-5, with D perhaps TRBD1 (5 bases). The CDR3 extends over 17 amino acids. The germline CDR1 and CDR2 sequences are SEHNR and FQNEAQ (reference sequence). Trimming took 6 bases from V and 0 from J, leaving 18 bases between them. This CDR3 reads CASSHWGLGYSNQPQHF. CDR3 bases: TGTGCCAGCAGTCACTGGGGGTTGGGGTATAGCAATCAGCCCCAGCATTTT. Together with reference TRBV7-9 and TRBJ1-5, the CDR3 gives the full variable domain: DTGVSQNPRHKITKRGQNVTFRCDPISEHNRLYWYRQTLGQGPEFLTYFQNEAQLEKSRLLSDRFSAERPKGSFSTLEIQRTEQGDSAMYLCASSHWGLGYSNQPQHFGDGTRLSIL.

V gene TRBV6-5 combines with J gene TRBJ2-2; D perhaps matches TRBD2 (5 bases). CDR1 is MNHEY, CDR2 SVGAGI, per germline. The CDR3 covers 14 residues. V was shortened by 11 bases and J by 2 bases, with 15 bases between the two germline ends. CDR3 region: CAATRGINTGELFF. The CDR3 DNA reads as TGTGCCGCCACCCGGGGAATCAACACCGGGGAGCTGTTTTTT.

The chain is built from TRBV10-3 and TRBJ2-5; 16 bases fit TRBD2. Germline lookup yields CDR1 ENHRY and CDR2 SYGVKD. V lost 6 bases, J lost 0 bases, and 4 bases stayed unmatched. This CDR3 comprises 17 residues. CDR3 protein: CAIRKGLAGGDQETQYF. Here the CDR3 DNA reads TGTGCCATCAGAAAGGGACTAGCGGGGGGGGACCAAGAGACCCAGTACTTC.

V and J are TRBV9 and TRBJ2-7; perhaps TRBD2 as D (5 bases). Per germline, CDR1 SGDLS and CDR2 YYNGEE. V dropped 0 bases and J dropped 7 bases, with 8 bases sitting between them. CDR3 length: 12 amino acids. CDR3 amino acids: CASSVVGGEQYF. The CDR3 DNA reads TGTGCCAGCAGCGTAGTAGGCGGGGAGCAGTACTTC.

The J gene is TRBJ1-1, the V gene TRBV27; D call uncertain. Germline V gives CDR1 MNHEY, CDR2 SMNVEV (reference sequence). Trimming cost V 6 bases and J 0 bases, with 11 bases left between them. This CDR3 is 14 amino acids long. Here the CDR3 DNA reads TGTGCCAGCAGCGGCCCAGGAGTGAACACTGAAGCTTTCTTT. Amino acid sequence: CASSGPGVNTEAFF.

The rearrangement uses TRBV2 and TRBJ1-2; 9 positions match TRBD1. The CDR3 runs to 14 residues. The germline CDR1 and CDR2 sequences are SNHLY and FYNNEI. With V trimmed by 6 bases and J by 4 bases, 6 bases remained unmatched. The CDR3 reads CASSSTGGPYGYTF. As DNA, the CDR3 is TGTGCCAGCAGCTCGACAGGGGGACCCTATGGCTACACCTTC.

V is TRBV27 and J is TRBJ1-2; D is perhaps TRBD1 (5 bases). Trimming took 2 bases from V and 0 from J, leaving 10 bases between them. Germline V lookup: CDR1 MNHEY, CDR2 SMNVEV (reference sequence). The CDR3 length is 15 residues. CDR3 protein: CASSLQGVANYGYTF. The CDR3, as DNA: TGTGCCAGCAGTTTACAAGGGGTAGCTAACTATGGCTACACCTTC.

V gene TRBV4-3 combines with J gene TRBJ2-2; 7 bases line up with TRBD2. The CDR3 has 18 residues. Germline CDR1 is LGHNA and CDR2 is YSLEER. V was pared by 0 bases and J by 6 bases, with 13 bases of the junction left unmatched. CDR3 sequence reads: CASSQEGGWSGRAGELFF. In DNA, the CDR3 is TGCGCCAGCAGCCAAGAGGGGGGGTGGTCGGGAAGGGCCGGGGAGCTGTTTTTT.

The chain combines TRBV11-2 with TRBJ2-3, with TRBD2 matching 10 bases. The ends lost 6 bases at V and 3 bases at J; junction bases unmatched: 6. Germline CDR1 is SGHAT and CDR2 is FQNNGV. The CDR3 has 15 amino acids. The CDR3 reads CASRSGGAGTDTQYF. CDR3 bases: TGTGCCAGCAGAAGCGGGGGGGCCGGTACAGATACGCAGTATTTT.

The chain joins TRBV6-1 to TRBJ1-2, with D uncertain. CDR3 length: 15 amino acids. Germline assignment: CDR1 MNHNS and CDR2 SASEGT. Trimming removed 3 bases at V and 3 bases at J, with 14 bases between. The CDR3 DNA reads TGTGCCAGCAGTGAGGGCGGGATTTGGCACTATGGCTACACCTTC. Translating gives CASSEGGIWHYGYTF.

This clone counts as hyperexpanded. The chain employs TRBV15 and TRBJ1-4; TRBD1 aligns across 9 bases. V lost 3 bases to trimming and J lost 0 bases; unmatched junction nucleotides: 5. The CDR3 contains 17 residues. The V gene's germline CDR1 is LNHNV and CDR2 YYDKDF (reference sequence). The CDR3 DNA reads as TGTGCCACCAGCAGTTTTGGACAGGGGACAACTAATGAAAAACTGTTTTTT. Its translation: CATSSFGQGTTNEKLFF.